This paragraph reports one T cell receptor beta chain. The antigen is not known. This record belongs to a study of molecular identifiers for immune sequencing clone quantification. Overall study findings and caveats: Jurkat TCR RNA spiked in from one cell reportedly remained identifiable amid about 1 million naive cells. The share of molecules held by clones above 20 RNA copies was over 99% in effector cells and under 1% in naive cells.

TCRdb analysed the PCR reads with MiXCR anew, one entry per CDR3 protein. This table holds hundreds of thousands of distinct CDR3 sequences, roughly 27% found once. V was clipped by 0 bases and J by 0 bases, with 9 bases between them. The CDR3 runs to 16 residues. In germline, CDR1 is SGDLS, CDR2 YYNGEE. This TCR came from a human donor in good health. Some libraries in this study had Jurkat cell RNA spiked in. The sequenced sample was naive CD8+ T cells from blood, with Jurkat cell RNA spiked in. Subset of the sample: FACS-sorted CD8+CD4-CCR7+CD45RA+ naive T cells. The chain joins TRBV9 to TRBJ2-2; D is perhaps TRBD1 (6 bases). For the CDR3, the DNA is TGTGCCAGCAGCGTAGGTGGGACATCGAACACCGGGGAGCTGTTTTTT. Translating gives CASSVGGTSNTGELFF.